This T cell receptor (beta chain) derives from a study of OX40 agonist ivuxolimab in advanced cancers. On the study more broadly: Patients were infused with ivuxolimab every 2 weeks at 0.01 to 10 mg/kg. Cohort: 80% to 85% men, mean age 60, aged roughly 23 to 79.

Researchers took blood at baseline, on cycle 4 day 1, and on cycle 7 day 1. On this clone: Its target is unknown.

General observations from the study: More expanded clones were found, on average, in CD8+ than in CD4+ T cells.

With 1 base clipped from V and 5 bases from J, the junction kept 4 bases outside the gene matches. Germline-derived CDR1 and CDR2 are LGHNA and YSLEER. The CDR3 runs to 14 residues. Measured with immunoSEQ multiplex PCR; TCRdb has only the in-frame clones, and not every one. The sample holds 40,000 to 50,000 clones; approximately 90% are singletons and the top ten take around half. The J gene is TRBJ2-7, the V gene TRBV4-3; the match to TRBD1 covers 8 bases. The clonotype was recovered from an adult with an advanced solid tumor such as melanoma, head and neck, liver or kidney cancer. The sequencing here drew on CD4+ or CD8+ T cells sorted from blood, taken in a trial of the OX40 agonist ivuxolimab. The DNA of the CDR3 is TGCGCCAGCAGCCAAGGGACAGGGCGCGACGAGCAGTACTTC. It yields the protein CASSQGTGRDEQYF.